This T cell receptor beta chain was observed in a study of human T cells and chemical hapten exposure. About the research overall: Patch tests put 0.01% DPC on the upper back, and the results were checked at 6 days.

Described time point: patch test 1, 2 weeks after DPC sensitization. Indicated treatment: therapeutic diphenylcyclopropenone sensitization with weekly scalp DPC. Researchers extracted total RNA from unfractionated whole blood. Patch tests were applied only after blood draws. CDR3 length: 18 residues. Losses at the gene ends were 1 base for V and 4 bases for J; bases not matched to a gene: 11. Looked up from germline, CDR1 is LGHNA and CDR2 is YSLEER. Library preparation tagged each individual cDNA molecule with a unique molecular identifier. TCRdb independently ran MiXCR on the RACE reads; one entry per CDR3 protein. This table holds tens of thousands of distinct CDR3 sequences, approximately 9.9% found once. This clonotype was found many times.

The receptor was derived from a woman aged 40 to 49 with alopecia areata. Some clones in this sample may be carry-over from other donors' samples. Sequenced material: whole blood, taken in connection with sensitization to the hapten diphenylcyclopropenone (DPC). The gene calls are TRBV4-3 and TRBJ2-3; 10 bases are a match to TRBD2. The CDR3 spells CASSQGLAGAWGADTQYF. In DNA form, the CDR3 reads TGCGCCAGCAGCCAAGGCCTAGCGGGGGCATGGGGGGCAGATACGCAGTATTTT.